This T cell receptor beta chain comes out of a study of T cells in Graves' hyperthyroidism and ophthalmopathy (dated by TCRdb to about 2019). Regarding the research as a whole: Peripheral blood samples were taken at the time of initial diagnosis, prior to any treatment. TCR V-J signatures able to tell the groups apart were searched for in a discovery cohort of 95 to 100 patients, of whom 43 had Graves' ophthalmopathy and some 60 had stable Graves' hyperthyroidism. Prospective prediction of ophthalmopathy was tested in an independent validation cohort consisting of some 18 hyperthyroidism patients and more than 15 patients who later progressed to ophthalmopathy. For training and testing, the roughly 100 patients in the discovery cohort were randomly divided in a 7:3 ratio. In addition, the study compared T-cell repertoires in thyroid tissue and in blood from about 6 Graves' hyperthyroidism patients. After sampling, hyperthyroidism patients received methimazole starting at 30 mg daily, and ophthalmopathy patients received high-dose intravenous methylprednisolone. According to the paper, TCR Vbeta CDR3 sequencing was carried out on some 140 peripheral blood samples, which came from fewer than 50 ophthalmopathy, roughly 75 hyperthyroidism and approximately 17 progressor patients. Overall study results and their limits: Sample size was not statistically predetermined, and investigators were not blinded to group allocation. Most expanded thyroid clonotypes (frequency above 0.001) were also found in blood, which suggests that blood repertoires may mirror thyroid immune responses. A model built on a 13 V-J signature distinguished ophthalmopathy from stable hyperthyroidism, reaching around 88% sensitivity and about 81% specificity in cross-validation and 80%/75% in testing. In validation, progression to ophthalmopathy was predicted by the model with nearly 71% sensitivity and about 72% specificity, a median of 6.5 months before onset.

This clonotype was recorded many times. What antigen it recognizes has not been identified. No much larger clone is present one base from it, and per-base qualities are unavailable. Trimmed from V: 4 bases; trimmed from J: 0 bases; junction bases lacking a gene match: 5. The germline V gene (reference sequence) gives CDR1 as LGHDT and CDR2 as YNNKEL. Its CDR3 holds 15 amino acids, cysteine through phenylalanine. CDR3 DNA only is kept here, 45 bases in frame from base 1. Graves' hyperthyroidism was defined as stable when no progression to ophthalmopathy occurred over 18 months of follow-up. The hyperthyroidism patients were between 18 and 65 years old and newly diagnosed, with a disease duration of less than 2 months. Exclusion was applied to patients with uncontrolled infections, other autoimmune diseases, pregnancy or lactation. Diagnoses were established on the basis of clinical symptoms, serum thyroxine and TRAb, thyroid ultrasound, and orbital computed tomography. PBMCs were isolated from about 9 ml of fresh peripheral blood by Ficoll-Paque density gradient centrifugation. Total RNA was extracted using Trizol reagent, and RNA quality was assessed on an Agilent 2100 Bioanalyzer.

The TCR beta CDR3 regions were amplified from RNA transcripts. For the first round of RT-PCR on the TCR CDR3, the HTBI primer set was used together with the Qiagen OneStep RT-PCR kit. The libraries were constructed in a second round of multiplex PCR and then size-selected and purified. Paired-end sequencing of the libraries was performed with 100 bp reads on an Illumina HiSeq2000. On the study's bioinformatics: SOAPnuke was used to process the raw data, throwing out any read that contained adapters or uncalled bases, had a mean Phred below 15, or lacked an exact constant-primer or identifier match. High-quality paired reads were merged using COPE v1.2.5, and each unique nucleotide sequence was defined as a clonotype. MiTCR v1.1 was used to align the clonotypes against IMGT TRBV, TRBD and TRBJ reference segments. Only V-J combinations with frequency above 0.0001, covering about 99% of repertoires, were analysed. A TCS score was defined as the ratio of F50 (clonal expansion) to E x V (chaos), with BLOSUM62-based TCRdist applied between CDR3 peptides within each V-J. Welch's t-statistics and random forest reduced several hundred V-J features to about 13, which were used in a naive Bayes classifier (R e1071). Through fastp at Q25 and MiXCR, TCRdb rebuilt clones from the public reads, retaining in-frame beta chains. Rows merge per CDR3 protein into single entries with the most common DNA and genes. TCRdb's processing, not the authors' own work, is the source of the V and J calls. The sample table records approximately 560,000 distinct CDR3 sequences; approximately 14% of these occur just once. The ten top clones hold about 7% of the sample.

The material sequenced was blood. The receptor was isolated from a woman between 25 and 40 years old with Graves' hyperthyroidism. The receptor chain draws on TRBV3-1 and TRBJ1-2; 7 bases in between match TRBD1. CDR3 reads: CASSLNRGSNYGYTF. DNA sequence: TGTGCCAGCAGCCTAAACAGGGGATCTAACTATGGCTACACCTTC.